These 26 T cell receptor beta chains were sequenced from one sample in a study of T cell responses to AZD1222 COVID-19 vaccine. The repertoire was sequenced with immunoSEQ multiplex PCR; TCRdb's copy has only in-frame clones and lacks some. The repertoire has around 110,000 clones, roughly four fifths of them found once; the top ten carry around 9.9%. The starting material was peripheral blood, obtained on day 0 of AZD1222 vaccination. The receptors were gathered from an adult in good health.

The rearrangement uses TRBV29-1 and TRBJ1-1, with TRBD1 as a possible D gene (5 bases). CDR1 and CDR2 (germline): SQVTM, ANQGSEA. V was shortened by 8 bases and J by 1 base, with 11 bases between the two germline ends. The CDR3 consists of 12 residues. This CDR3 is CSPGHPNTEAFF. CDR3 sequence (DNA): TGCAGCCCAGGACATCCGAACACTGAAGCTTTCTTT.

CDR3 sequence: CASSPPSGRQSHSPLHF. CDR3 in DNA: TGTGCCAGCAGTCCCCCGAGTGGTCGGCAATCGCATTCACCCCTCCACTTT. The chain couples TRBV6-6 to TRBJ1-6; no firm D call. Trimming pared 5 bases from V and 8 bases from J, leaving 22 bases between. The CDR3 contains 17 residues. CDR1 MNHNY and CDR2 SVGAGI come from the germline V gene (reference sequence).

The V and J genes are TRBV6-5 and TRBJ1-4; no clear D gene. CDR1 is MNHEY and CDR2 is SVGAGI in the germline V gene. The CDR3 length is 15 residues. The germline V and J ends were trimmed by 4 bases and 1 base, with 10 bases remaining between them. The CDR3 coding sequence is TGTGCCAGCAGTTGGGGATCTGGAACTAATGAAAAACTGTTTTTT. It yields the protein CASSWGSGTNEKLFF.

This chain joins TRBV10-3 and TRBJ1-1; D unclear. Trimming took 6 bases from V and 1 from J, leaving 12 bases between them. CDR3 size: 14 residues. Germline CDR1 and CDR2: ENHRY and SYGVKD. The CDR3 nucleotides are TGTGCCATCAGGCGAGACACTTCGAACACTGAAGCTTTCTTT. Translation: CAIRRDTSNTEAFF.

The gene calls are TRBV30 and TRBJ2-2; possible D gene TRBD1, 6 bases. V was shortened by 3 bases and J by 4 bases, with 12 bases between the two germline ends. Germline loops: CDR1 GTSNPN, CDR2 SVGIG (reference sequence). This CDR3 has 14 residues. CDR3 loop: CAWSRTDFTGELFF. The CDR3, as DNA: TGTGCCTGGAGCAGGACAGACTTCACCGGGGAGCTGTTTTTT.

The chain joins TRBV9 to TRBJ2-5; 10 bases line up with TRBD1. The CDR3 loop spans 15 amino acids. With 1 base clipped from V and 5 bases from J, the junction kept 5 bases outside the gene matches. Germline CDR1 is SGDLS and CDR2 is YYNGEE. The chain's CDR3 is CASSVSGTGVETQYF. CDR3 bases: TGTGCCAGCAGCGTATCAGGGACAGGGGTGGAGACCCAGTACTTC.

The chain is built from TRBV7-9 and TRBJ1-1; 9 nucleotides match TRBD1. CDR1 is SEHNR and CDR2 is FQNEAQ in the germline V gene (reference sequence). The V gene end was trimmed by 5 bases and the J gene end by 6 bases; junction bases not matched to a gene: 7. There are 14 residues in the CDR3. For the CDR3, the DNA is TGTGCCAGCAGCGTCGGACAGGGGTGGCCTGAAGCTTTCTTT. Translation: CASSVGQGWPEAFF. The entire variable domain, with the rest obtained from reference TRBV7-9 and TRBJ1-1, is as follows: DTGVSQNPRHKITKRGQNVTFRCDPISEHNRLYWYRQTLGQGPEFLTYFQNEAQLEKSRLLSDRFSAERPKGSFSTLEIQRTEQGDSAMYLCASSVGQGWPEAFFGQGTRLTVV.

This clone showed up just a few times. The rearrangement uses TRBV7-2 and TRBJ2-3, with a possible D match to TRBD1 (6 bases). CDR1 SGHTA and CDR2 FQGNSA come from the germline V gene. The CDR3 contains 13 residues. V was trimmed by 6 bases and J by 6 bases, leaving 13 bases between them. The CDR3 loop is CASSATGWDTQYF. CDR3 coding DNA: TGTGCCAGCAGTGCCACAGGGTGGGATACGCAGTATTTT.

The chain has TRBV5-4 and TRBJ2-5, with D perhaps assigned TRBD1 or TRBD2 (5 bases each). V lost 7 bases, J lost 4 bases, and 17 bases lay in between. Germline lookup yields CDR1 SGHNT and CDR2 YYREEE (reference sequence). The CDR3 extends over 14 amino acids. CDR3: CASGTRDARETQYF. The CDR3 region has the DNA TGTGCCAGCGGGACCCGGGACGCGAGAGAGACCCAGTACTTC.

In this sample, this clone turned up once. This rearrangement joins TRBV9 to TRBJ2-5, with TRBD2 identical over 8 bases. CDR1 is SGDLS and CDR2 is YYNGEE in the germline V gene. V shed 3 bases, J shed 1 base, and the junction held 5 bases outside the gene matches. The CDR3 is made up of 15 amino acids. The CDR3 region is CASSAVLAGQETQYF. DNA for the CDR3: TGTGCCAGCAGCGCCGTGCTAGCGGGCCAAGAGACCCAGTACTTC. Drawing the rest from reference TRBV9 and TRBJ2-5, the complete variable domain is DSGVTQTPKHLITATGQRVTLRCSPRSGDLSVYWYQQSLDQGLQFLIQYYNGEERAKGNILERFSAQQFPDLHSELNLSSLELGDSALYFCASSAVLAGQETQYFGPGTRLLVL.

This clone was detected only once. This chain uses TRBV9 with TRBJ2-1, with D unresolved. V dropped 0 bases and J dropped 1 base, with 11 bases sitting between them. The CDR3 length is 16 residues. Germline CDR1 is SGDLS and CDR2 is YYNGEE. The CDR3 bases are TGTGCCAGCAGCGTAGGACCCCAGCATTCCTACAATGAGCAGTTCTTC. Translating gives CASSVGPQHSYNEQFF.

CDR3 in DNA: TGTGCCAGCAGGGGACAGGGGGGTAGTGTGAACACTGAAGCTTTCTTT. Translated, it gives CASRGQGGSVNTEAFF. This chain connects TRBV7-9 to TRBJ1-1, with 11 bases lining up with TRBD1. The CDR3 runs to 16 residues. Trimming took 6 bases from V and 0 from J; bases not matched to a gene: 6. Looked up from germline, CDR1 is SEHNR and CDR2 is FQNEAQ (reference sequence).

V is TRBV11-2 and J is TRBJ1-1, with TRBD1 as a possible D gene (5 bases). This CDR3 has 14 residues. V was clipped by 1 base and J by 3 bases, with 9 bases between them. Germline V lookup: CDR1 SGHAT, CDR2 FQNNGV. This CDR3 is CASSLVRDHTEAFF. CDR3 sequence (DNA): TGTGCCAGCAGCTTAGTTCGGGACCACACTGAAGCTTTCTTT.

This sequence joins TRBV5-6 and TRBJ1-2; tentatively, D is TRBD1 (6 bases). Trimming took off 4 bases at V and 7 bases at J, with 23 bases between the two ends. The CDR3 is 16 residues long. The germline gives CDR1 SGHDT, CDR2 YYEEEE. The CDR3 is CASSPQGRGIGSGYTF. The CDR3 region has the DNA TGTGCCAGCAGCCCACAGGGCAGGGGCATCGGAAGTGGCTACACCTTC.

This chain uses TRBV28 with TRBJ1-3; TRBD1 is a possible D gene (5 bases). The germline gives CDR1 MDHEN, CDR2 SYDVKM. This CDR3 spans 15 amino acids. The V gene lost 2 bases and the J gene lost 0 bases, with 8 bases spanning the gap. The CDR3 nucleotides read TGTGCCAGCAGTTTAGGGCAGGGCTCTGGAAACACCATATATTTT. It translates to CASSLGQGSGNTIYF.

The V call is TRBV9, the J call TRBJ2-1; D uncertain. The CDR3 has 13 residues. Trimming took 0 bases from V and 4 from J, leaving 5 bases between them. Germline lookup yields CDR1 SGDLS and CDR2 YYNGEE. The CDR3 DNA follows: TGTGCCAGCAGCGTAGGTACTTACAATGAGCAGTTCTTC. Translation gives CASSVGTYNEQFF.

The chain links TRBV12-3 or TRBV12-4 to TRBJ1-2; D perhaps matches TRBD1 (5 bases). The CDR3 runs to 12 residues. Deletions cut 6 bases from V and 5 bases from J, with 10 bases between. The CDR3: CASSRELYGYTF. The DNA for the CDR3 is TGTGCCAGCAGCAGGGAGTTATATGGCTACACCTTC.

The chain carries TRBV11-2 and TRBJ1-2; TRBD1 agrees at 8 bases. This CDR3 has 14 residues. J gave up 3 bases and V 5 bases, and 5 bases lay outside the gene matches. CDR1 and CDR2 (germline): SGHAT, FQNNGV. The CDR3 nucleotides are TGTGCCAGCAGCCCGACAGGGGTCCACTATGGCTACACCTTC. Translated: CASSPTGVHYGYTF.

The chain carries TRBV7-2 and TRBJ2-1; possible D gene TRBD2, 7 bases. CDR3 length equals 14 residues. V was pared by 7 bases and J by 2 bases, with 12 bases between. The germline V gene encodes CDR1 SGHTA and CDR2 FQGNSA. CDR3 sequence reads: CASKGGGPYNEQFF. DNA for the CDR3: TGTGCCAGCAAGGGGGGGGGCCCCTACAATGAGCAGTTCTTC.

The V and J genes are TRBV7-8 and TRBJ1-1; D gene uncertain. The CDR3 has 13 residues. CDR1 and CDR2 (germline): SGHVS, FQNEAQ. Trimming pared 5 bases from V and 0 bases from J, leaving 7 bases between. Here the CDR3 DNA reads TGTGCCAGCAGCCGAGATCTGAACACTGAAGCTTTCTTT. Amino acids: CASSRDLNTEAFF.

V and J are TRBV2 and TRBJ2-3; maybe TRBD2 (5 bases). The CDR3 sequence is 13 residues long. Trimming took 8 bases from V and 9 from J, leaving 18 bases between them. The germline V gene encodes CDR1 SNHLY and CDR2 FYNNEI. The CDR3 DNA reads TGTGCCAGCTCTACCAGTCGGGGAGACACGCAGTATTTT. It codes for CASSTSRGDTQYF.

The chain is built from TRBV19 and TRBJ1-3, with 9 bases identical to TRBD1. CDR3 length: 15 amino acids. J gave up 2 bases and V 5 bases, and 4 bases lay outside the gene matches. Germline V CDR1 and CDR2: LNHDA, SQIVND (reference sequence). The CDR3 loop is CASSPDRGPGNTIYF. In DNA form, the CDR3 reads TGTGCCAGTAGTCCGGACAGGGGCCCTGGAAACACCATATATTTT.

This clone is a singleton in its sample. This rearrangement joins TRBV3-1 (or the pseudogene TRBV3-2) to TRBJ1-2, with D unclear. CDR3 size: 14 residues. Germline V gene lookup returns CDR1 LGHDT and CDR2 YNNKEL (reference sequence). Trimming left V 7 bases short and J 2 bases short, with 14 bases between. CDR3 nucleotides: TGTGCCAGCACGCGACAACGAGGAAACTATGGCTACACCTTC. Its translation: CASTRQRGNYGYTF.

CDR3 bases: TGTGCCAGCAGTTTTATTGGGACAGCACATACGCAGTATTTT. It yields the protein CASSFIGTAHTQYF. The gene calls are TRBV28 and TRBJ2-3; 7 positions agree with TRBD1. The CDR3 runs to 14 residues. J lost 7 bases, V lost 3 bases, and 7 bases had no gene match. Germline V gives CDR1 MDHEN, CDR2 SYDVKM.

J is TRBJ1-1 and V is TRBV28; D is unclear. The germline gives CDR1 MDHEN, CDR2 SYDVKM. V was pared by 4 bases and J by 1 base, with 4 bases between. The length of the CDR3 is 12 residues. CDR3 region: CASSSTNTEAFF. The CDR3, as DNA: TGTGCCAGCAGTTCCACGAACACTGAAGCTTTCTTT.

The rearrangement joins TRBV10-3 to TRBJ2-3; D perhaps matches TRBD1 (6 bases). This CDR3 spans 13 amino acids. Germline CDR1 reads ENHRY; CDR2 reads SYGVKD. Trimming shortened V by 10 bases and J by 2 bases, and 13 bases separated the two germline ends. The CDR3 coding sequence is TGTGCCACCAGCCCAGGGGCCACAGATACGCAGTATTTT. It specifies CATSPGATDTQYF.